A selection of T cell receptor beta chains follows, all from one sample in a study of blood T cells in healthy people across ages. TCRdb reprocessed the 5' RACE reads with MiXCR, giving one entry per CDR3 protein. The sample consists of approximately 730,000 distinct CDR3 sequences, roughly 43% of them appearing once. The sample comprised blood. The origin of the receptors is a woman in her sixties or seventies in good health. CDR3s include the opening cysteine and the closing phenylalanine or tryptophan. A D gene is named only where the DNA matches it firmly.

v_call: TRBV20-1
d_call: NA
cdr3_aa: CSALKGQSSQPQHF

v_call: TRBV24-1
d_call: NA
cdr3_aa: CATSDSSRGVNEQFF

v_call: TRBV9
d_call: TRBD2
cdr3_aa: CASSVGTSGREYF

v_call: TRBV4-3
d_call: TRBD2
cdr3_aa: CASSQSLAGVETQYF

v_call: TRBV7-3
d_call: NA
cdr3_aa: CASGLGNTGELFF

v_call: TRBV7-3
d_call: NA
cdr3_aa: CASSSELFTPDTQYF

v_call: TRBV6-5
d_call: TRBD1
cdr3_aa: CASSYSGQGNTEAFF

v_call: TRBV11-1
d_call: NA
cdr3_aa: CASSLWRASYKEQFF

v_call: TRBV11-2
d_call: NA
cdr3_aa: CASSLVFRDTTNSPLHF

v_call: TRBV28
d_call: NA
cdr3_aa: CASTRGDYGYTF

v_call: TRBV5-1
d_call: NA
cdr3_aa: CASSLFPSEETQYF

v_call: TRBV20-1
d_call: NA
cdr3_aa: CSAGSEASYEQYF

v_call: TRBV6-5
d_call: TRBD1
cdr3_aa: CASRRGTGPSNTEAFF

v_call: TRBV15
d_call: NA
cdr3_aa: CATSNQWGTLSSYEQYF

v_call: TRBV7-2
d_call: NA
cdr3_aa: CASSSGGAGETLYF

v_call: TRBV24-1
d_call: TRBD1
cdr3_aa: CATSDLRDRGNEQFF

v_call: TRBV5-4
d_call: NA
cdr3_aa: CASSLALASTYSLLYGYTF

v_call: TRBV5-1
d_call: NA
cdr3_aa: CASSLGVKKALEHEQYF

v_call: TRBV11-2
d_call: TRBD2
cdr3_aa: CASSSPTSGSDNEQFF

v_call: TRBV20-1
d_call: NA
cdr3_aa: CSARGMRSGNQPQHF